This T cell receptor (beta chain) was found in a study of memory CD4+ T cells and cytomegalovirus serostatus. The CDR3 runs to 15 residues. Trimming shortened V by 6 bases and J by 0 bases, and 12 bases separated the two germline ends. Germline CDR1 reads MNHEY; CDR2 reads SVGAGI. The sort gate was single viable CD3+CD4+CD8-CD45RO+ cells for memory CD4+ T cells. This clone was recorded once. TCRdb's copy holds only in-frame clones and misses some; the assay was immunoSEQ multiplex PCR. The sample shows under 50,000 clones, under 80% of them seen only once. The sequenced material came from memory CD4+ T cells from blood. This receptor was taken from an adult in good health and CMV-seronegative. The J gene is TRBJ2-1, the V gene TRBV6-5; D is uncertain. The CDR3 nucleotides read TGTGCCAGCAGAGGACGGCGGAGCTCCTACAATGAGCAGTTCTTC. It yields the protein CASRGRRSSYNEQFF.